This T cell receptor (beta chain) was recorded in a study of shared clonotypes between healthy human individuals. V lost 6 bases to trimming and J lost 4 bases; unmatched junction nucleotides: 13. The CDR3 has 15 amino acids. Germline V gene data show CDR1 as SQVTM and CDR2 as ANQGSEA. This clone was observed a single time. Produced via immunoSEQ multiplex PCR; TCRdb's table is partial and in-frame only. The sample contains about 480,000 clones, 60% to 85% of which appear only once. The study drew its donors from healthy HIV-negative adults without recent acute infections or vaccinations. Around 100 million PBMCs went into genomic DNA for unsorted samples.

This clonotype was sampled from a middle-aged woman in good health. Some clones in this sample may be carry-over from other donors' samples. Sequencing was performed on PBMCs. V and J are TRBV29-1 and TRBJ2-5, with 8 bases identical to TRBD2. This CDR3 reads CSVVRRAGVLETQYF. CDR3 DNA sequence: TGCAGCGTGGTCCGGAGAGCGGGAGTTCTAGAGACCCAGTACTTC.